The text below deals with one T cell receptor beta chain. This entry is derived from a study of cytomegalovirus exposure and HLA in healthy donors. Clones were sequenced by immunoSEQ multiplex PCR, and TCRdb holds only the in-frame ones, with some missing. The table lists 120,000 to 150,000 clones, almost 85% of them singletons. The V gene's germline CDR1 is SGHAT and CDR2 FQNNGV. The CDR3 contains 15 residues. The J segment lost 2 bases and the V segment lost 7 bases, leaving 9 bases of the junction unmatched. The TCR comes from a woman aged 30 to 39 in good health and CMV-seronegative. This chain links TRBV11-2 with TRBJ1-2; 8 bases match TRBD1. The sequenced sample was PBMCs. The CDR3 DNA reads TGTGCCAGCACCCCCGGGGGACAGGTCAACTATGGCTACACCTTC. The encoded protein is CASTPGGQVNYGYTF.